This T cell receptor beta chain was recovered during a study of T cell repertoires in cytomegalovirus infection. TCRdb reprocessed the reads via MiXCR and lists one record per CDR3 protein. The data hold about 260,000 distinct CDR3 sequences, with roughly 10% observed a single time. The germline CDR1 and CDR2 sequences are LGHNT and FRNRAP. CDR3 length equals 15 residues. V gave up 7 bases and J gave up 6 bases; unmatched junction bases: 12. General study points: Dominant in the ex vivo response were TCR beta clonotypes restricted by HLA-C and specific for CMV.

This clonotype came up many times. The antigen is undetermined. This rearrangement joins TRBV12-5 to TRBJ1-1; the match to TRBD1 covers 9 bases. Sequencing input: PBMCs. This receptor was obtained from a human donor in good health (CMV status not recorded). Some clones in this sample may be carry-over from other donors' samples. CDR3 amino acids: CASAGGGQGNPEAFF. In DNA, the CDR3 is TGTGCTAGTGCCGGGGGGGGACAGGGTAACCCTGAAGCTTTCTTT.